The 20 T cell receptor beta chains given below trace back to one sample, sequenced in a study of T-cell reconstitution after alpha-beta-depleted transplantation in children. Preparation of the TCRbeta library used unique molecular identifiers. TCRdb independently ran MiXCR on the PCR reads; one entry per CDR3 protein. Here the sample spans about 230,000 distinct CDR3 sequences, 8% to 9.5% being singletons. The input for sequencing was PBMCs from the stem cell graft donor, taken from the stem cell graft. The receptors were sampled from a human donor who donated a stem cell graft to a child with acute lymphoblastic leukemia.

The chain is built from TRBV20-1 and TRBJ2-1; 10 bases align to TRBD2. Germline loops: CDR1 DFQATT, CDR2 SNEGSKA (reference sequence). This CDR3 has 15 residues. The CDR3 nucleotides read TGCCAGTGCTTACCTGGGGCTAGCGGGGGCCATGAGCAGTTCTTC. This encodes CQCLPGASGGHEQFF.

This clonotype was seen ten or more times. As DNA, the CDR3 is TGTGCCAGCAGCGGCAACGCAGGGGTTATTAACTATGGCTACACCTTC. Its translation: CASSGNAGVINYGYTF. The chain recombines TRBV12-3 or TRBV12-4 with TRBJ1-2; TRBD1 might be the D (6 bases). CDR3 length equals 16 residues. Between the trimmed V and J ends, which lost 6 bases and 1 base, there was a span of 18 bases.

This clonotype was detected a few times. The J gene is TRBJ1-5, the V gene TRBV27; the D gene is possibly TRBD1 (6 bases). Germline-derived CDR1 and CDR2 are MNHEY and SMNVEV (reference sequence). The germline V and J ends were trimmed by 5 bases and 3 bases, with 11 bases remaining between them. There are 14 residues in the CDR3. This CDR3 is CASSADSINQPQHF. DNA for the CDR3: TGTGCCAGCAGTGCGGACAGTATCAATCAGCCCCAGCATTTT.

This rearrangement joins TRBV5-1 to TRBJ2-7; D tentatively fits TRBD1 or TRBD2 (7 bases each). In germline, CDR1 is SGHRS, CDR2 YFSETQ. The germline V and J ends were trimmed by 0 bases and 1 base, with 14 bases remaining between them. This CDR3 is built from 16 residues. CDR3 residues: CASSLAPRGGSYEQYF. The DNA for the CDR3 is TGCGCCAGCAGCTTGGCCCCCAGGGGGGGTTCCTACGAGCAGTACTTC.

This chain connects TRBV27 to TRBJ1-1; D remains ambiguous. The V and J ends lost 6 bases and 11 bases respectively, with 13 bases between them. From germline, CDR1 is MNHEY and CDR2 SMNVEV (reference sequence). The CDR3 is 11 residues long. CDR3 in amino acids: CASRSVEGAFF. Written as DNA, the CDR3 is TGTGCCAGCAGAAGCGTGGAGGGTGCTTTCTTT.

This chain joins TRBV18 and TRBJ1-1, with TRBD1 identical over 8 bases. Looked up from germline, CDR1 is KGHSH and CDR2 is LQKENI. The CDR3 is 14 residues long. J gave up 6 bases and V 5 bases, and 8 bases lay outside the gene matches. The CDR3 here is CASSFDRGGAEAFF. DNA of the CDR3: TGTGCCAGCTCATTTGACAGGGGAGGGGCTGAAGCTTTCTTT.

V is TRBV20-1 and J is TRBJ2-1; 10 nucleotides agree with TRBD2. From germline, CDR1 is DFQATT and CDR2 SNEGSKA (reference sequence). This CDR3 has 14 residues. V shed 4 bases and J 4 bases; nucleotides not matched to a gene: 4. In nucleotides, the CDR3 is TGCAGTGCTATTAGCGGGGGGTCTTACAATGAGCAGTTCTTC. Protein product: CSAISGGSYNEQFF.

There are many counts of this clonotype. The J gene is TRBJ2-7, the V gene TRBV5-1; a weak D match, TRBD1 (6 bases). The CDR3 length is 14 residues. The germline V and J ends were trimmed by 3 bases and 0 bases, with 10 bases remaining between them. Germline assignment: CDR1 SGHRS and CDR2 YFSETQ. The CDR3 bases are TGCGCCAGCAGCTCTACGACAGGCTCCTACGAGCAGTACTTC. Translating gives CASSSTTGSYEQYF.

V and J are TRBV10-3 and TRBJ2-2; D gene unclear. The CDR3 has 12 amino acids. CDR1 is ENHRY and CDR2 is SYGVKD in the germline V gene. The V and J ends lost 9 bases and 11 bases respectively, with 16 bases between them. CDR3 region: CAMGQAGSELFF. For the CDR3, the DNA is TGTGCCATGGGTCAAGCCGGGTCCGAGCTGTTTTTT.

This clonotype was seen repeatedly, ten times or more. The CDR3 DNA is TGTGCCAGCACCGAAGGGACAGTCAGCTCCTACGAGCAGTACTTC. Translation gives CASTEGTVSSYEQYF. The J gene is TRBJ2-7, the V gene TRBV2, with 7 nucleotides matching TRBD1. Unmatched junction bases numbered 9, after V lost 7 bases and J lost 0 bases. Germline loops: CDR1 SNHLY, CDR2 FYNNEI. The CDR3 consists of 15 residues.

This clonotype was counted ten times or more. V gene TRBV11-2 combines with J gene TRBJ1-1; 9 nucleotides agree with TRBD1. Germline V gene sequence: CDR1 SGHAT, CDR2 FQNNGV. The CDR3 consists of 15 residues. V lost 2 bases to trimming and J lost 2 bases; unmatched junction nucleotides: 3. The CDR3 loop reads CASSLRTGDNTEAFF. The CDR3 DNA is TGTGCCAGCAGCTTACGGACAGGGGATAACACTGAAGCTTTCTTT.

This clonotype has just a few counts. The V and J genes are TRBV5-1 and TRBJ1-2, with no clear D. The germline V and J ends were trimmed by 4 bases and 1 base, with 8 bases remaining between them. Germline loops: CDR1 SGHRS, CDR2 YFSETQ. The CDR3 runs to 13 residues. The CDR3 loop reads CASSDDNNYGYTF. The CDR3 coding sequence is TGCGCCAGCAGCGACGACAATAACTATGGCTACACCTTC. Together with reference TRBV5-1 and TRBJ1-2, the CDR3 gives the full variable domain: KAGVTQTPRYLIKTRGQQVTLSCSPISGHRSVSWYQQTPGQGLQFLFEYFSETQRNKGNFPGRFSGRQFSNSRSEMNVSTLELGDSALYLCASSDDNNYGYTFGSGTRLTVV.

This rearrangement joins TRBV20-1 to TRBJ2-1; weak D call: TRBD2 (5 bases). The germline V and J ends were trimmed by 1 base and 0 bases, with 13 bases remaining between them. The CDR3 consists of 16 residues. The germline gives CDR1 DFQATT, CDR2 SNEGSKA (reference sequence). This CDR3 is CSARVSSGSSYNEQFF. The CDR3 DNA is TGCAGTGCTAGAGTATCGTCGGGGAGCTCCTACAATGAGCAGTTCTTC.

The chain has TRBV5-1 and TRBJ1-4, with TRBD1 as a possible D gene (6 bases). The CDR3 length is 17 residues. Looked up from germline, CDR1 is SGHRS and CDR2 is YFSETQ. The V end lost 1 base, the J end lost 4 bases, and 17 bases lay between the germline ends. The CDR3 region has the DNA TGCGCCAGCAGCTTGAATAGCCGTGGCAGGGGTAATGAAAAACTGTTTTTT. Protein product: CASSLNSRGRGNEKLFF.

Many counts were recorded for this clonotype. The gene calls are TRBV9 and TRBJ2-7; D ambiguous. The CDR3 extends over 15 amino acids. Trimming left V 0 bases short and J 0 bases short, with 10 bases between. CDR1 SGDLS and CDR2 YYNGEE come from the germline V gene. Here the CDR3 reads CASSVGQVSSYEQYF. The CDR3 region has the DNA TGTGCCAGCAGCGTAGGCCAAGTCAGCTCCTACGAGCAGTACTTC. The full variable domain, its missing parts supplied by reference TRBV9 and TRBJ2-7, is DSGVTQTPKHLITATGQRVTLRCSPRSGDLSVYWYQQSLDQGLQFLIQYYNGEERAKGNILERFSAQQFPDLHSELNLSSLELGDSALYFCASSVGQVSSYEQYFGPGTRLTVT.

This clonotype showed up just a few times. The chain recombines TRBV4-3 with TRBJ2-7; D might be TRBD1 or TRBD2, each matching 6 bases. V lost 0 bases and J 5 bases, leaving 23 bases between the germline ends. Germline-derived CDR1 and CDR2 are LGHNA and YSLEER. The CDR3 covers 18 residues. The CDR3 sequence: CASSQEERGDFRLNEQYF. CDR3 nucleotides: TGCGCCAGCAGCCAAGAAGAAAGGGGGGATTTCCGCCTGAACGAGCAGTACTTC.

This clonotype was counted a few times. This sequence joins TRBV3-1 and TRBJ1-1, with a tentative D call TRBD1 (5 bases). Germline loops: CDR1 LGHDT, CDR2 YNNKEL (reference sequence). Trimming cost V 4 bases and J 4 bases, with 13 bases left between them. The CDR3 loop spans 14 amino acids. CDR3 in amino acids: CASSPERGSTEAFF. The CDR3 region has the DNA TGTGCCAGCAGCCCTGAAAGGGGAAGCACTGAAGCTTTCTTT.

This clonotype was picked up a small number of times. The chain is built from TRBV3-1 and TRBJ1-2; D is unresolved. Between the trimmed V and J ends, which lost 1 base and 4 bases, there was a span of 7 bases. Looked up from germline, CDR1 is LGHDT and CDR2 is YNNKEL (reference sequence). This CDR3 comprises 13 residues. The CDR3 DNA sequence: TGTGCCAGCAGCCAAGGGCAGCTCTATGGCTACACCTTC. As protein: CASSQGQLYGYTF. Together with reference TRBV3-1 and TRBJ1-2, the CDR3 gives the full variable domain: DTAVSQTPKYLVTQMGNDKSIKCEQNLGHDTMYWYKQDSKKFLKIMFSYNNKELIINETVPNRFSPKSPDKAHLNLHINSLELGDSAVYFCASSQGQLYGYTFGSGTRLTVV.

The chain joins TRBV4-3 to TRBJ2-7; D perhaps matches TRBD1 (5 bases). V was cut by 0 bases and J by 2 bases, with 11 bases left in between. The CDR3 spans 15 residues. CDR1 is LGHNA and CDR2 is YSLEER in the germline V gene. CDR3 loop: CASSQEQVPPYEQYF. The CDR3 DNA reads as TGCGCCAGCAGCCAAGAACAGGTGCCTCCCTACGAGCAGTACTTC.

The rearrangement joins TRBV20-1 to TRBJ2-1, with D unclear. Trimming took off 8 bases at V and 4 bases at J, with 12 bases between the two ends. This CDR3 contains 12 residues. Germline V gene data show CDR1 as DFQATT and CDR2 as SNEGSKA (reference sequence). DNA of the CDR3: TGCAGTACCTGGGCGTCATACAATGAGCAGTTCTTC. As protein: CSTWASYNEQFF.